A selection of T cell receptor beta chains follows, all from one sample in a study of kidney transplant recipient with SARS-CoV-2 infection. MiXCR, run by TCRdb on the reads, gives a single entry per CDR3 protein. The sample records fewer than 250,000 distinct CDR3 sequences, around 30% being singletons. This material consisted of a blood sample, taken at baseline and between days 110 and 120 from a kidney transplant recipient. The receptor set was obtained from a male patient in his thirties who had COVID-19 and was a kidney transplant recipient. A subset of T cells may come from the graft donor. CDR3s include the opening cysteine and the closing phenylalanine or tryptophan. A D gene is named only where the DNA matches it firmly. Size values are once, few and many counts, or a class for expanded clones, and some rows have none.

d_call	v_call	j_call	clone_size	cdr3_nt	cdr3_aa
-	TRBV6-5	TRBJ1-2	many	TGTGCCAGCAGTGTCGCTTTCTCTATGCGAAAGACCTATGGCTACACCTTC	CASSVAFSMRKTYGYTF
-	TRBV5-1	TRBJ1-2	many	TGCGCCAGCAGCTTGTCACCGAACTATGGCTACACCTTC	CASSLSPNYGYTF
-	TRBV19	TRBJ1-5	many	TGTGCCAGTAGTGCAGGGAGGTCAGATCAGCCCCAGCATTTT	CASSAGRSDQPQHF
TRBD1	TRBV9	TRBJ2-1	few	TGTGCCAGCAGCGCGGTACAGGGGACCTCCTACAATGAGCAGTTCTTC	CASSAVQGTSYNEQFF
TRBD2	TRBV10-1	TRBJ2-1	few	TGCGCCAGCACCGAAAGACTAGCGGGAGGGCCTTACAATGAGCAGTTCTTC	CASTERLAGGPYNEQFF
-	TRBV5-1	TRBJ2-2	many	TGTGCCAGCAGCTTGGTCCCCTCGAACACCGGGGAGCTGTTTTTT	CASSLVPSNTGELFF
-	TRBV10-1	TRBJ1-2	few	TGCGCCAGCAGTTCGGCTGAAAGATCGCGAAAGACCTATGGCTACACCTTC	CASSSAERSRKTYGYTF
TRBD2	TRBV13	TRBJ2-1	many	TGTGCCAGCAGCCACCCCTCTAGCGGACATTACAATGAGCAGTTCTTC	CASSHPSSGHYNEQFF
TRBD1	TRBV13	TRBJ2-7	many	TGTGCCAGCAGCCTCGCAAAGACAGGGAATATTCCCTACGAGCAGTACTTC	CASSLAKTGNIPYEQYF
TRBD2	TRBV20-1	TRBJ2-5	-	TGCAGTGCTAGACTTAATAGTCGGCGTCTAGCGGGGCAAGAGACCCAGTACTTC	CSARLNSRRLAGQETQYF
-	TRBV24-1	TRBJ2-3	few	TGTGCCACCAGTGAATTAGGGCCTTACGGAGATACGCAGTATTTT	CATSELGPYGDTQYF
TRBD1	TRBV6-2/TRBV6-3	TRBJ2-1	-	TGTGCCAGCACCAGACGCCCGGGGACAGGGGGTAGGGATGAGCAGTTCTTC	CASTRRPGTGGRDEQFF
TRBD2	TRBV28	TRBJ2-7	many	TGTGCCAGCATTAGCGGGAGGCCTAAGGCCGAGCAGTACTTC	CASISGRPKAEQYF
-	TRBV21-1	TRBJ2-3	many	TGTGCCAGCAGATGCCTGCTAGCTACAGTCATGCAAGATACGCAGTATTTT	CASRCLLATVMQDTQYF
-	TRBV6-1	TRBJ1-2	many	TGTGCCAGCAGTACCAACGCCTCTATGCGAAAGACCTATGGCTACACCTTC	CASSTNASMRKTYGYTF
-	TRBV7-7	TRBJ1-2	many	TGTGCCAGCAGCAAGGGTACTAAGTGCCGAAAGACCTATGGCTACACCTTC	CASSKGTKCRKTYGYTF
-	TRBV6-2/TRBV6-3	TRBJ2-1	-	TGTGCCAGCAGCCAAGGGGGGATTGAGCAGTTCTTC	CASSQGGIEQFF
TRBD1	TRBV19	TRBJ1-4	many	TGTGCCAGTAAGGGACCGGGACAGGGAAAAGAAAAACTGTTTTTT	CASKGPGQGKEKLFF
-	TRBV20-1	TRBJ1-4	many	TGCAGTGCGCAGAAACATGAAAAACTGTTTTTT	CSAQKHEKLFF
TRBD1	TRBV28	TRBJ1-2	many	TGTGCCAGCAGTCCGCGCGACAGGGGTGTGCGTCCAGATGGCTACACCTTC	CASSPRDRGVRPDGYTF
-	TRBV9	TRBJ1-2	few	TGTGCCAGCAATGGGGTATACTCAAGAAAGACCTATGGCTACACCTTC	CASNGVYSRKTYGYTF
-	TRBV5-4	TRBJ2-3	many	TGTGCCAGCAGCTTGGCCCCGGGGGCCGGCACAGATACGCAGTATTTT	CASSLAPGAGTDTQYF
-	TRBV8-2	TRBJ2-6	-	TGTGGCAGCGTTCATAGGATAACACAAAGTCGGGCCAACATCCTGACTTTC	CGSVHRITQSRANILTF
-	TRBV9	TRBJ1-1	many	TGTGCCAGCAGCGTAGGGGCCGCGAACACTGAAGCTTTCTTT	CASSVGAANTEAFF
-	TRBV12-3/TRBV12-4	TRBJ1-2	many	TGTGCCAGCAGTGTTCACCGCACAGCAGGAAAGACCTATGGCTACACCTTC	CASSVHRTAGKTYGYTF
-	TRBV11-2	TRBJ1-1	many	TGTGCCAGCAGCACCAACATTGTAGGCGACACTGAAGCTTTCTTT	CASSTNIVGDTEAFF
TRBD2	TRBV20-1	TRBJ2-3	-	TGCAGTGCTAGCCCCCCTAGCGGGCGCGTCGGGGATACGCAGTATTTT	CSASPPSGRVGDTQYF
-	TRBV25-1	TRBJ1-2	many	TGTGCCAGCAGTATTGTTCGAGAACTGGGAAAGACCTATGGCTACACCTTC	CASSIVRELGKTYGYTF
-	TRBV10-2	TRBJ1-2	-	TGCGCCAGCAGTTCATTTGCCACTTCTAGAAAGACCTATGGCTACACCTTC	CASSSFATSRKTYGYTF
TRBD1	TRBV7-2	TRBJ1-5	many	TGTGCCAGCAGCTTACAGACAGGGGATCAGCCCCAGCATTTT	CASSLQTGDQPQHF
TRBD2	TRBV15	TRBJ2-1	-	TGTGCCACCAGCAGAGGTAGCGGGAGGGCCGGTGAGCAGTTCTTC	CATSRGSGRAGEQFF
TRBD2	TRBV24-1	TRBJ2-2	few	TGTGCCACCAGAGCCTCTCAGCGGGGGAACACCGGGGAGCTGTTTTTT	CATRASQRGNTGELFF
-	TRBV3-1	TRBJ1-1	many	TGTGCCAGCAGCCAATATTCCGGGGAGAGGGACACTGAAGCTTTCTTT	CASSQYSGERDTEAFF
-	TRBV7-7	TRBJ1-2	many	TGTGCCAGCAGCTCCCGATTTAAGTGCCGAAAGACCTATGGCTACACCTTC	CASSSRFKCRKTYGYTF
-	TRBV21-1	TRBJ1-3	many	TGTGCCAGCAGCATCATTATGGGGCTATTCTCTGGAAACACCATATATTTT	CASSIIMGLFSGNTIYF
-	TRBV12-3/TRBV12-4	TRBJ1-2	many	TGTGCCAGCAGTTCTAGAAACACAGCAGGAAAGACCTATGGCTACACCTTC	CASSSRNTAGKTYGYTF
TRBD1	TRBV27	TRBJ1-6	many	TGTGCCAGTGAGCCCGGGACAGGGAGTTCACCCCTCCACTTT	CASEPGTGSSPLHF
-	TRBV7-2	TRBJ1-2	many	TGTGCCAGCAGCGAACAGGGCAGAGACGGAAAGACCTATGGCTACACCTTC	CASSEQGRDGKTYGYTF
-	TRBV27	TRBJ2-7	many	TGTGCCAGCAGTCCTCGCGTCGAGGGTTACGAGCAGTACTTC	CASSPRVEGYEQYF
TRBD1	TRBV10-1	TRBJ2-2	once	TGCGCCAGCAGAGATGAGGGACAGCACACCGGGGAGCTGTTTTTT	CASRDEGQHTGELFF
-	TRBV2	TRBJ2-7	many	TGTGCCACCAAACAGGGCTACGAGCAGTACTTC	CATKQGYEQYF
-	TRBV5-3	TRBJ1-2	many	TGTGCCAGAAAATGCAGAGTGGTGAGAAAGACCTATGGCTACACCTTC	CARKCRVVRKTYGYTF
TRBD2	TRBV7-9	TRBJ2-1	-	TGTGCCAGCAGCCCCGGGACTAGTACCTATGAGCAGTTCTTC	CASSPGTSTYEQFF
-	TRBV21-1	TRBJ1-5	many	TGTGCCAGCAATTTCCCCGGACAGGGCTCCTTTATCAATCAGCCCCAGCATTTT	CASNFPGQGSFINQPQHF
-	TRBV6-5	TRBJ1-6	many	TGTGCCAGCAGCGAGGGGAGCTCCTATAATTCACCCCTCCACTTT	CASSEGSSYNSPLHF
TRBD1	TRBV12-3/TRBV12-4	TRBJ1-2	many	TGTGCCAGCAGAGACGACCCGGTAGGGACAGGGGGCCGTGGCTACACCTTC	CASRDDPVGTGGRGYTF
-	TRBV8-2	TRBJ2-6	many	TGTGGCACCACCTTGAGGATAACACAAAGTCGGGCCAACGTCCTGACTTTC	CGTTLRITQSRANVLTF
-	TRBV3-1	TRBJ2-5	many	TGTGCCAGCAGCTACAAAGGTCCCATTTCTTTCTCTGAGACCCAGTACTTC	CASSYKGPISFSETQYF
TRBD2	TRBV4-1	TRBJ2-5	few	TGCGCCAGCAGCCAAGCGGGGGGGGAGACCCAGTACTTC	CASSQAGGETQYF
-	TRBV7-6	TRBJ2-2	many	TGTGCCAGCAGCTTAGCTCGCACCGGGGAGCTGTTTTTT	CASSLARTGELFF
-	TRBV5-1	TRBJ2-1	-	TGCGCCAGCAGCTTTCTTCTCACAGGTCGCAATGAGCAGTTCTTC	CASSFLLTGRNEQFF
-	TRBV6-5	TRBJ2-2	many	TGTGCCAGCGTCATTTTATCGCAGAGCACCGGGGAGCTGTTTTTT	CASVILSQSTGELFF
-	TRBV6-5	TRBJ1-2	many	TGTGCCAGCACCCGGGCGGGAGGTAGTGTAAATGGCTACACCTTC	CASTRAGGSVNGYTF
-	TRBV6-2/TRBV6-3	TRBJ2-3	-	TGTGCCAGCAGTTTGCCAACGGGGAAGTCAGGGTCAGATACGCAGTATTTT	CASSLPTGKSGSDTQYF
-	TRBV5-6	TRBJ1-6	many	TGTGCCAGCAGCCCCAACGACAGGTGGAATTCACCCCTCCACTTT	CASSPNDRWNSPLHF